The 3 T cell receptor beta chains presented below share a single source sample, sequenced in a study of human T cells and chemical hapten exposure. Each CDR3 protein is one row after TCRdb ran MiXCR on the RACE reads. The repertoire holds about 110,000 distinct CDR3 sequences, with 10% to 15% as singletons. Time point described: pre-sensitization, week 0. The treatment denotes: therapeutic diphenylcyclopropenone sensitization with weekly scalp DPC. Sequencing was performed on whole blood, taken in connection with sensitization to the hapten diphenylcyclopropenone (DPC). The receptors originated from a woman aged 50 to 60 with alopecia areata. Some clones in this sample may be carry-over from other donors' samples.

This clonotype was counted a few times. This chain links TRBV6-6 with TRBJ1-2, with 10 bases fitting TRBD1. The germline CDR1 and CDR2 sequences are MNHNY and SVGAGI (reference sequence). Germline trimming cut 10 bases from V and 7 bases from J; bases unmatched to any gene: 9. The CDR3 is made up of 13 amino acids. The CDR3 reads CATGQGGFFGYTF. The CDR3 bases are TGTGCCACCGGACAGGGGGGCTTCTTTGGCTACACCTTC.

For this clonotype: A clone one base away is much larger, so this may be a read error. The chain recombines TRBV12-3 or TRBV12-4 with TRBJ1-3; 8 bases are shared with TRBD1. J lost 2 bases, V lost 4 bases, and 1 base had no gene match. This CDR3 comprises 14 residues. CDR3 sequence (DNA): TGTGCCAGCAGTTCGACAGGGGCTGGAAACACCATATATTTT. It yields the protein CASSSTGAGNTIYF.

This chain joins TRBV29-1 and TRBJ1-2; no definite D call. Per the germline V gene, CDR1 is SQVTM and CDR2 is ANQGSEA. There are 10 residues in the CDR3. Trimming pared 5 bases from V and 6 bases from J, leaving 7 bases between. CDR3 bases: TGCAGCGTTCATAGGGATGGCTACACCTTC. Encoded protein: CSVHRDGYTF.